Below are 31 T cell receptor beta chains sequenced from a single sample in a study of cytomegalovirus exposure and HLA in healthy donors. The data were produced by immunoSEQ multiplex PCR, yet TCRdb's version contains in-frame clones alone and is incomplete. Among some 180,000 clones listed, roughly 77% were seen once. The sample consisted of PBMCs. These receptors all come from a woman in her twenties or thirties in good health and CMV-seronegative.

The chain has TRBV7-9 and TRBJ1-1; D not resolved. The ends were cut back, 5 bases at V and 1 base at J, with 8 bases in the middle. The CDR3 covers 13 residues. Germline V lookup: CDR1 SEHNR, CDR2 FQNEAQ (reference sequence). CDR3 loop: CASSLLENTEAFF. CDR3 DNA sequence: TGTGCCAGCAGCCTCCTAGAGAACACTGAAGCTTTCTTT. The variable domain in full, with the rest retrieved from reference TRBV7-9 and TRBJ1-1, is DTGVSQNPRHKITKRGQNVTFRCDPISEHNRLYWYRQTLGQGPEFLTYFQNEAQLEKSRLLSDRFSAERPKGSFSTLEIQRTEQGDSAMYLCASSLLENTEAFFGQGTRLTVV.

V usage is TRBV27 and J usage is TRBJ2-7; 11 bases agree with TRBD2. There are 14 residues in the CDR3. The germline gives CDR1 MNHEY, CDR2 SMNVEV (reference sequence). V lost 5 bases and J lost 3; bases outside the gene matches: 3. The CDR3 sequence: CASSTSGSFYEQYF. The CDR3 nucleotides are TGTGCCAGCAGTACTAGCGGGAGTTTCTACGAGCAGTACTTC.

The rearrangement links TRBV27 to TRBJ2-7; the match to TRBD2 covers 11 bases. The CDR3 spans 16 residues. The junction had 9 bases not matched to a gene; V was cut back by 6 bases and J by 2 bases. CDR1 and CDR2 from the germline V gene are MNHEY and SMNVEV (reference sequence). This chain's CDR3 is CASSQNSGRGTYEQYF. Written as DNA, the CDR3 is TGTGCCAGCAGCCAGAATAGCGGGAGGGGGACCTACGAGCAGTACTTC.

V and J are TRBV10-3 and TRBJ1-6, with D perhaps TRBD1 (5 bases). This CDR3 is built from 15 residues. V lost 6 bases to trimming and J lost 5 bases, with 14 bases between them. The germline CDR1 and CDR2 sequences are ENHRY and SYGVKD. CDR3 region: CAIRGGTENNSPLHF. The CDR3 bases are TGTGCCATCAGAGGCGGGACGGAAAATAATTCACCCCTCCACTTT.

The CDR3 DNA sequence: TGTGCCAGCAGTGCTCTTCAGGGGGCAACAGATACGCAGTATTTT. Its translation is CASSALQGATDTQYF. The chain carries TRBV6-1 and TRBJ2-3; TRBD1 matches 8 bases. V was pared by 4 bases and J by 3 bases, with 6 bases of the junction left unmatched. CDR1 and CDR2 (germline): MNHNS, SASEGT. This CDR3 has 15 residues.

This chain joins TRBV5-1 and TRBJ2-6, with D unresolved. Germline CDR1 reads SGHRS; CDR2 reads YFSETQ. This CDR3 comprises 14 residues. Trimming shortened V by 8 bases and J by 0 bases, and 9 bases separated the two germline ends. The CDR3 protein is CASTWSSGANVLTF. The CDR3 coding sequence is TGCGCCAGTACTTGGAGCTCTGGGGCCAACGTCCTGACTTTC.

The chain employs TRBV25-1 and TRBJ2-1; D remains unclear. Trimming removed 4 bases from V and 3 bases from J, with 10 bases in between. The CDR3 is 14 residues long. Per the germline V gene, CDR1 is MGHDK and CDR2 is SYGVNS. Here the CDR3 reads CASSGIVIYNEQFF. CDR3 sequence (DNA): TGTGCCAGCAGTGGCATAGTAATCTACAATGAGCAGTTCTTC. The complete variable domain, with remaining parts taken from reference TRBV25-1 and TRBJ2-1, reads EADIYQTPRYLVIGTGKKITLECSQTMGHDKMYWYQQDPGMELHLIHYSYGVNSTEKGDLSSESTVSRIRTEHFPLTLESARPSHTSQYLCASSGIVIYNEQFFGPGTRLTVL.

DNA of the CDR3: TGTGCCAGCGGAATGAGACAGGGGGACAATGGCTACACCTTC. Its translation: CASGMRQGDNGYTF. The chain links TRBV7-2 to TRBJ1-2; 9 bases map to TRBD1. V trimming: 8 bases; J trimming: 6 bases; junction bases outside the gene matches: 10. This CDR3 has 14 amino acids. From germline, CDR1 is SGHTA and CDR2 FQGNSA. Combining the CDR3 with reference TRBV7-2 and TRBJ1-2 gives the whole variable domain GAGVSQSPSNKVTEKGKDVELRCDPISGHTALYWYRQSLGQGLEFLIYFQGNSAPDKSGLPSDRFSAERTGGSVSTLTIQRTQQEDSAVYLCASGMRQGDNGYTFGSGTRLTVV.

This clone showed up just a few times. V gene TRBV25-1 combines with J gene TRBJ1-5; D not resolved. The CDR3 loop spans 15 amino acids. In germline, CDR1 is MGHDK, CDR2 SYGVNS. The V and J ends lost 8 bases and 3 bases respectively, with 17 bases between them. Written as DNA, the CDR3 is TGTGCCAGCGTGGAGGTAAGGCTTAACAATCAGCCCCAGCATTTT. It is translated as CASVEVRLNNQPQHF.

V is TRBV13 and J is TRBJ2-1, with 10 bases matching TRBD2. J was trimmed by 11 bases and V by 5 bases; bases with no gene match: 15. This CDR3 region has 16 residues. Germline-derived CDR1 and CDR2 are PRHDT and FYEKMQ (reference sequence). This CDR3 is CASSATGTSVTAQQFF. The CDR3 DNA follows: TGTGCCAGCAGCGCGACAGGGACTAGCGTCACTGCCCAGCAGTTCTTC.

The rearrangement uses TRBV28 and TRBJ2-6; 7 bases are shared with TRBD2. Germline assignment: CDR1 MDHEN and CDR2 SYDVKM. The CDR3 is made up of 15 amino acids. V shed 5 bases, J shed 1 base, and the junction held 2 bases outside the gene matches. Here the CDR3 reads CASSAGGSGANVLTF. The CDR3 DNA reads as TGTGCCAGCAGTGCCGGGGGGTCTGGGGCCAACGTCCTGACTTTC.

The CDR3 protein is CAESSPLAGGIEQFF. DNA for the CDR3: TGTGCCGAGTCCTCCCCTCTAGCGGGGGGAATTGAGCAGTTCTTC. V usage is TRBV5-8 and J usage is TRBJ2-1; TRBD2 matches at 11 bases. There are 15 residues in the CDR3. V shed 10 bases and J 9 bases; nucleotides not matched to a gene: 15. Germline CDR1 and CDR2: SGHTS and YDEGEE.

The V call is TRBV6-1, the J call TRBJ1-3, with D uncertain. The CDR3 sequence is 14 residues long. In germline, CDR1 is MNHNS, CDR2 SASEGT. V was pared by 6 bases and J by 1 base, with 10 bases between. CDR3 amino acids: CASRYEESGNTIYF. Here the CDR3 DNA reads TGTGCCAGCAGGTATGAGGAGTCTGGAAACACCATATATTTT.

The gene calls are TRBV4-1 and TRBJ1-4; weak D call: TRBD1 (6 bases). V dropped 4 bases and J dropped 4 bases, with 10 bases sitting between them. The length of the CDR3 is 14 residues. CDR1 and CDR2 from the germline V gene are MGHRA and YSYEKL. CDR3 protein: CASSLGQSNEKLFF. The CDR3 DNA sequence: TGCGCCAGCAGCCTCGGACAGAGTAATGAAAAACTGTTTTTT.

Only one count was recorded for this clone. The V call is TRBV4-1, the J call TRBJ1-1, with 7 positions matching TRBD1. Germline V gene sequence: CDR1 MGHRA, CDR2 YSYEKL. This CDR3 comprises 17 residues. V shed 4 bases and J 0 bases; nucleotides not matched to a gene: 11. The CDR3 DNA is TGCGCCAGCAGCCCAATAAGGGCGCAGGGGGTGAACACTGAAGCTTTCTTT. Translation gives CASSPIRAQGVNTEAFF.

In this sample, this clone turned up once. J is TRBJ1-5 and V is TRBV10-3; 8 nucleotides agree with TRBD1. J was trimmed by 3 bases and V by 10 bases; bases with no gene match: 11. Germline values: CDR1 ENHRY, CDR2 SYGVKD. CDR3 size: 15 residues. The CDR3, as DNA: TGTGCCACCAAGAGGACGGACAGGGTCAATCAGCCCCAGCATTTT. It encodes CATKRTDRVNQPQHF.

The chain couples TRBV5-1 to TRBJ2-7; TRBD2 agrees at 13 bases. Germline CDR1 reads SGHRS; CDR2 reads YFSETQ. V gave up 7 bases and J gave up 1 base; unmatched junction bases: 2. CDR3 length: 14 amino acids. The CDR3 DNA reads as TGCGCCAGCGGGACTAGCGGGGATTCCTACGAGCAGTACTTC. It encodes CASGTSGDSYEQYF.

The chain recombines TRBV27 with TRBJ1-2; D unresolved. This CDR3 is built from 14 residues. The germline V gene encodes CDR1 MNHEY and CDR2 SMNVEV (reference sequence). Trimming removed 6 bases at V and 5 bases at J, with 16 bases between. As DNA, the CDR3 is TGTGCCAGCAGCAACGTAGACTCCGGGTATGGCTACACCTTC. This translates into CASSNVDSGYGYTF.

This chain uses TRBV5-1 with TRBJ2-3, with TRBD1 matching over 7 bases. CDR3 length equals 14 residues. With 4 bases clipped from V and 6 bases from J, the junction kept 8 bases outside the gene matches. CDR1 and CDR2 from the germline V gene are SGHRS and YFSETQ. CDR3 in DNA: TGCGCCAGCAGCGCCACCAAACAGGGGGATACGCAGTATTTT. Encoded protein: CASSATKQGDTQYF.

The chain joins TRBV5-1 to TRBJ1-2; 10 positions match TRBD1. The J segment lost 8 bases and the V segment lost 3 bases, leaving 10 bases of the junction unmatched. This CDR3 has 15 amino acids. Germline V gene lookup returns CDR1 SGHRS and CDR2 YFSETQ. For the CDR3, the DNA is TGCGCCAGCAGCTGGGGTGAGGGACAGGGGTACGGCTACACCTTC. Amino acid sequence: CASSWGEGQGYGYTF.

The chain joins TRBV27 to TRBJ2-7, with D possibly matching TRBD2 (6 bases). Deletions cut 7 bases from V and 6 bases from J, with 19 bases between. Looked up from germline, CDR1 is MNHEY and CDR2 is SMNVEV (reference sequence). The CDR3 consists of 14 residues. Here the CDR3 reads CASKRGRELREQYF. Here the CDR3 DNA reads TGTGCCAGCAAAAGAGGACGGGAGCTTCGCGAGCAGTACTTC.

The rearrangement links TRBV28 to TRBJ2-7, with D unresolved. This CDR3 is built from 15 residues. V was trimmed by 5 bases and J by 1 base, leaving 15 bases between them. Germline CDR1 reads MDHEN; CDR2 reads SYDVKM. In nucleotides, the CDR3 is TGTGCCAGCAGTCCCGGCCGCGGCGGATCCTACGAGCAGTACTTC. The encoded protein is CASSPGRGGSYEQYF.

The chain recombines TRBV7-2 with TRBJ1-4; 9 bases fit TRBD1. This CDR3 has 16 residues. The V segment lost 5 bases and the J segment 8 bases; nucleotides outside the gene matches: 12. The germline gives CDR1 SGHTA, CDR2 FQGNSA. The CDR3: CASSRYSGTGREKLFF. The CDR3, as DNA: TGTGCCAGCAGCCGATACTCCGGGACAGGGAGAGAAAAACTGTTTTTT.

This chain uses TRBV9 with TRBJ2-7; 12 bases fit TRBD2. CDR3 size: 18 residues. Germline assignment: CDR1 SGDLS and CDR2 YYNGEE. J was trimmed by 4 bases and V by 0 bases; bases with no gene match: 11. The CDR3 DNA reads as TGTGCCAGCAGCGTAGGTTCTACTAGCGGGGGGTCGCGGTACGAGCAGTACTTC. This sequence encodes CASSVGSTSGGSRYEQYF.

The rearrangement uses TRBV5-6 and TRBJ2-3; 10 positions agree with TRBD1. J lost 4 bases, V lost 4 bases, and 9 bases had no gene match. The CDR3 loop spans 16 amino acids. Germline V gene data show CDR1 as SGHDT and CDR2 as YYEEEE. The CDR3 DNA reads TGTGCCAGCAGCCGATTTGGGGGACAGGGGTCAGATACGCAGTATTTT. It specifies CASSRFGGQGSDTQYF.

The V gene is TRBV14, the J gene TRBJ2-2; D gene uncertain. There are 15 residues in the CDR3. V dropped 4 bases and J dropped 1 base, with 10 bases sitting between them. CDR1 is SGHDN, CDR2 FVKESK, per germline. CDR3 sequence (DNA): TGTGCCAGCAGCCGATACAGAAAGAACACCGGGGAGCTGTTTTTT. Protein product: CASSRYRKNTGELFF.

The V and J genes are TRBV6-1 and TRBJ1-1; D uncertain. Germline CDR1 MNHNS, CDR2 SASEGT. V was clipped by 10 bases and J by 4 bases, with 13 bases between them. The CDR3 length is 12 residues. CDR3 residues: CATTDQRTEAFF. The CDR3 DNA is TGTGCCACGACTGACCAGCGCACTGAAGCTTTCTTT.

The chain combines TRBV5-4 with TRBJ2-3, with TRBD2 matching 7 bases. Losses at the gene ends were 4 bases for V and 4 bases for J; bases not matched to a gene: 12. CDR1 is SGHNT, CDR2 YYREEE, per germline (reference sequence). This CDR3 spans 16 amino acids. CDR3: CASSPGGLAVSDTQYF. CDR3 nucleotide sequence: TGTGCCAGCAGCCCTGGTGGCCTAGCGGTCTCAGATACGCAGTATTTT. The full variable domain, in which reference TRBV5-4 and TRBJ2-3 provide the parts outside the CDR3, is ETGVTQSPTHLIKTRGQQVTLRCSSQSGHNTVSWYQQALGQGPQFIFQYYREEENGRGNFPPRFSGLQFPNYSSELNVNALELDDSALYLCASSPGGLAVSDTQYFGPGTRLTVL.

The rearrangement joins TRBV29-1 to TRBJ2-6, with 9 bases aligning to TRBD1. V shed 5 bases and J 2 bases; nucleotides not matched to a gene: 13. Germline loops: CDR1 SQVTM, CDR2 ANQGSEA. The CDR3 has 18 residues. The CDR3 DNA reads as TGCAGCGTTATAGGAACTACAGGGGGCGGCCCTGGGGCCAACGTCCTGACTTTC. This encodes CSVIGTTGGGPGANVLTF.

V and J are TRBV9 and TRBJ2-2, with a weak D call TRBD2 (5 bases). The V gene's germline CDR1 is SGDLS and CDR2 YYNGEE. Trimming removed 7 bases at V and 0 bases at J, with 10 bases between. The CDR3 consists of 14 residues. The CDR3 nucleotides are TGTGCCAGCCAATCCGGGACGAACACCGGGGAGCTGTTTTTT. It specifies CASQSGTNTGELFF.

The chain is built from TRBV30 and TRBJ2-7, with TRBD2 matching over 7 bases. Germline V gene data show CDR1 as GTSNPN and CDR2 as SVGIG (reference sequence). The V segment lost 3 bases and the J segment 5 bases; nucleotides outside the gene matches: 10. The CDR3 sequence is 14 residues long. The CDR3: CAWRGAGERDEQYF. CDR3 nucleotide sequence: TGTGCCTGGAGAGGGGCGGGAGAAAGGGACGAGCAGTACTTC.